This T cell receptor beta chain was retrieved from a study of CD8 T cells in ankylosing spondylitis. Study conclusions and caveats: Significant enrichment of disease-linked clones was reported in matched ankylosing spondylitis synovial fluid. The authors found the disease-linked clones to be CD8+ and relatively rare in peripheral blood. A TCR beta motif made of fewer than ten highly homologous variants seemed typical of ankylosing spondylitis blood.

TCRdb re-analysed the 5' RACE reads in MiXCR, keeping a single row per CDR3 protein. The sample includes roughly 370,000 distinct CDR3 sequences, about 22% of them seen just once. With regard to this clonotype: Its antigen is not identified.

The source material was blood, either unsorted or a sorted T cell fraction (not recorded which). This TCR came from a male donor with ankylosing spondylitis.

The CDR3 coding sequence is TGCGCCAGCAGCTTGGGTCCAGGAGACGAGCAGTACTTC. Its translation is CASSLGPGDEQYF. The rearrangement links TRBV5-1 to TRBJ2-7; the D is unclear. The CDR3 contains 13 residues. Deletions cut 0 bases from V and 5 bases from J, with 9 bases between. Germline CDR1 is SGHRS and CDR2 is YFSETQ.